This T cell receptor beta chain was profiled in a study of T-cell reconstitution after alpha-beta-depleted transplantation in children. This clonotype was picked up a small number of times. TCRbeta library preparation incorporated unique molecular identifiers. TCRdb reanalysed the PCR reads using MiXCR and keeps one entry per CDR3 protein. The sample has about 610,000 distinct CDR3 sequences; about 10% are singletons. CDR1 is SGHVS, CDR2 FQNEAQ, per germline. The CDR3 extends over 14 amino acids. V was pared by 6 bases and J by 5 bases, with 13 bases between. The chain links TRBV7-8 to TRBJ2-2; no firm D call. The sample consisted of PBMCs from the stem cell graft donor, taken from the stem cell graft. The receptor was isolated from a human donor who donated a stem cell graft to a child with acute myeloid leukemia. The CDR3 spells CASSKDSFTGELFF. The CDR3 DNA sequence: TGTGCCAGCAGTAAAGACTCTTTTACCGGGGAGCTGTTTTTT.